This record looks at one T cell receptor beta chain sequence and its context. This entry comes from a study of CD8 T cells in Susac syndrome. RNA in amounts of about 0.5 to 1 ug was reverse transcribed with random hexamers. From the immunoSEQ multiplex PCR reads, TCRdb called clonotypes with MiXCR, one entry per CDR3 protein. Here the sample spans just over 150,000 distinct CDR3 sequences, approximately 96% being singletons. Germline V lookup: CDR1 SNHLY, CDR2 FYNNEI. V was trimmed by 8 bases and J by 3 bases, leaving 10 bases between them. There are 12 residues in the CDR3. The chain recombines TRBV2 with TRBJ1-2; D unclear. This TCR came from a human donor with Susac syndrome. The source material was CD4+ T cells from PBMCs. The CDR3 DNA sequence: TGTGCCAGCCCTGGGGTTTACTATGGCTACACCTTC. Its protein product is CASPGVYYGYTF.